This T cell receptor beta chain appears in the sequencing data of a study of identical twins. Study findings and constraints: Analyses based on zero insertions could be partly confounded by invariant MAIT and iNKT cells.

TCRdb redid the calling of the 5' RACE reads with MiXCR, one entry per CDR3 protein. The sample contains roughly 230,000 distinct CDR3 sequences, roughly 8.7% of which appear only once. On this clonotype: The antigen is unknown.

CDR3 length: 15 amino acids. Germline V gene lookup returns CDR1 SGHVS and CDR2 FNYEAQ. V lost 0 bases, J lost 5 bases, and 3 bases stayed unmatched. All donors were healthy, and all were Caucasian. The same sample was also used in a study of yellow fever vaccine responses in identical twins. This second report adds: Twins' vaccine T cell response reportedly seemed partly convergent, partly personalized.

The sequenced sample was CD8+ T cells sorted from blood. This TCR came from a woman between 18 and 30 years old in good health. The rearrangement joins TRBV7-6 to TRBJ2-2; 7 positions agree with TRBD1. The CDR3 loop is CASSLAAGGTGELFF. The CDR3 nucleotides are TGTGCCAGCAGCTTAGCGGCAGGGGGTACCGGGGAGCTGTTTTTT.